Here is one TCR beta chain with its context. The data were taken from a study of Ad26.COV2.S vaccination and SARS-CoV-2 variants. At the level of the study: Administration of Ad26.COV2.S was intramuscular, either once or twice 56 days apart.

The protocol was immunoSEQ multiplex PCR, while the TCRdb copy is restricted to in-frame clones and leaves out a portion. The repertoire consists of 300,000 to 500,000 clones, with about 88% occurring once and the leading ten covering 3% to 3.5%. This CDR3 contains 12 residues. V lost 5 bases to trimming and J lost 5 bases, with 10 bases between them. Germline loops: CDR1 MNHEY, CDR2 SVGEGT. Treatment meaning: approximately 18 received Ad26.COV2.S at low or high dose, single or two shots; five or six received placebo; per-sample allocation not given. Material that was analyzed had been drawn on day 63 after the first vaccine or placebo injection. An Ad26 vector expressing Wuhan-strain SARS-CoV-2 spike constituted the vaccine.

The rearrangement links TRBV6-2 or TRBV6-3 to TRBJ2-7; D not resolved. The clonotype comes from a person aged 18 to 59 who received the Ad26.COV2.S COVID-19 vaccine or a placebo. Sequencing was performed on peripheral blood, taken in a trial of Ad26.COV2.S vaccine versus placebo. DNA of the CDR3: TGTGCCAGCAGTATCCAACCCCACGAGCAGTACTTC. This gives the protein CASSIQPHEQYF.